This TCR beta chain was found in a study of T cells after posttransplantation cyclophosphamide. Study-wide results and caveats: After PTCy, TRB diversity resembled that of CNI/methotrexate controls. Later post-transplant blood repertoires were often dominated by donor CD8+ memory clones.

CDR1 and CDR2 from the germline V gene are MNHEY and SVGAGI. The junction had 6 bases not matched to a gene; V was cut back by 7 bases and J by 0 bases. This CDR3 is built from 14 residues. Sequencing was performed with immunoSEQ multiplex PCR; in TCRdb, only in-frame clones are kept and a portion is missing. The sample offers around 34,000 clones and no singletons, the top ten holding roughly 2.5%. This clone was counted at least ten times. The antigen remains unidentified. On the day of bone marrow donation, the related graft donor provided peripheral blood. The source is a man aged 50-59 years in good health, CMV-negative, and a related stem cell transplant donor. The chain has TRBV6-5 and TRBJ2-7, with 7 positions matching TRBD1. The sample consisted of PBMCs. The CDR3 DNA reads TGTGCCAGCAAACGGGGACAGCTCTCCTACGAGCAGTACTTC. It translates to CASKRGQLSYEQYF.